There are a few counts of the clone carrying this T cell receptor (beta chain). The antigen remains unidentified. This record belongs to a study of beta chain features in type 1 diabetes. On the study more broadly: About 98,000,000 sorted cells were examined across all samples.

Of the isolated RNA, all was reverse transcribed, and so the sequenced material was expressed TCRB transcripts. The assay was immunoSEQ multiplex PCR, and TCRdb's table has in-frame clones only and misses some. The sample holds about 620,000 clones, roughly a sixth seen once. Study outcomes and limitations: Type 1 diabetes patients had VDJ junctions that carried fewer insertions and more deletions.

The junction had 4 bases not matched to a gene; V was cut back by 5 bases and J by 8 bases. The CDR3 covers 14 residues. Germline V gene data show CDR1 as SGHTA and CDR2 as FQGNSA. The chain couples TRBV7-2 to TRBJ1-4, with TRBD1 matching over 11 bases. This receptor was taken from a man between 18 and 35 years old in good health. Material for sequencing was naive CD4+ T cells from blood. The CDR3 region has the DNA TGTGCCAGCAGCCCCGGGACAGGGGGAGAAAAACTGTTTTTT. Amino acids: CASSPGTGGEKLFF. Variable domain in full (rest from reference TRBV7-2 and TRBJ1-4): GAGVSQSPSNKVTEKGKDVELRCDPISGHTALYWYRQSLGQGLEFLIYFQGNSAPDKSGLPSDRFSAERTGGSVSTLTIQRTQQEDSAVYLCASSPGTGGEKLFFGSGTQLSVL.